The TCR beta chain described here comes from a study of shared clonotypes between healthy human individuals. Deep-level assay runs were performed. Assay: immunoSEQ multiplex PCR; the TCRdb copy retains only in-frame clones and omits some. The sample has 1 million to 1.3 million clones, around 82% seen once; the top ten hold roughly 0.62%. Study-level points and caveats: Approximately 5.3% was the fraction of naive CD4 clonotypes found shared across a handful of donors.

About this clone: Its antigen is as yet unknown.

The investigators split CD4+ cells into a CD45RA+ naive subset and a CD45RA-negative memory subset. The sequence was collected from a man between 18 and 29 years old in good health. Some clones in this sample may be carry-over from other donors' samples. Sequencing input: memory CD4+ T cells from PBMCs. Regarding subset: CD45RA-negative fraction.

The CDR3 loop is CASSFPSGGGNTGELFF. Written as DNA, the CDR3 is TGCGCCAGCAGCTTCCCGAGCGGCGGGGGGAACACCGGGGAGCTGTTTTTT. The chain has TRBV5-1 and TRBJ2-2; the match to TRBD2 covers 7 bases. V trimming: 2 bases; J trimming: 1 base; junction bases outside the gene matches: 8. The CDR3 runs 17 residues. Germline V CDR1 and CDR2: SGHRS, YFSETQ.